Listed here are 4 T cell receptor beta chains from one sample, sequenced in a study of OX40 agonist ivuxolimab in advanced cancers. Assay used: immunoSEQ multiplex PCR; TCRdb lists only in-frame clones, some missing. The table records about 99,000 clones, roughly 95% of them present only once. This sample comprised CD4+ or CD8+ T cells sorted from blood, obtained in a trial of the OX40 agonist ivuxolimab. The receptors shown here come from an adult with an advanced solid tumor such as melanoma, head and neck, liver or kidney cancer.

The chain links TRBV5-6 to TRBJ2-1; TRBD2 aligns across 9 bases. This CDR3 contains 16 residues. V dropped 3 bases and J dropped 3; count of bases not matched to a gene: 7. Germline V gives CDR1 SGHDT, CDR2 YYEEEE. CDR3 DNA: TGTGCCAGCAGCTCCTCGCGGGGGGGAGGCTACAATGAGCAGTTCTTC. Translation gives CASSSSRGGGYNEQFF.

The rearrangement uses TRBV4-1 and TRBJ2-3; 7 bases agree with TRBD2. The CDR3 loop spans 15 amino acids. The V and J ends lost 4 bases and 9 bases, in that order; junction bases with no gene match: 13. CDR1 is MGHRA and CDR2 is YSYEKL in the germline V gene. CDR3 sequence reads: CASSRYPGGGGTQYF. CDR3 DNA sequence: TGCGCCAGCAGCCGGTACCCTGGGGGGGGAGGGACGCAGTATTTT.

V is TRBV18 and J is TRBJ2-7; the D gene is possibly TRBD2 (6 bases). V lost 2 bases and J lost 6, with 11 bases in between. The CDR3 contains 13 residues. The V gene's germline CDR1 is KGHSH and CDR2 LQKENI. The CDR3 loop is CASSPADGGEQYF. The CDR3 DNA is TGTGCCAGCTCACCAGCTGACGGGGGCGAGCAGTACTTC. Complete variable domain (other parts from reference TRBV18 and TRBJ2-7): NAGVMQNPRHLVRRRGQEARLRCSPMKGHSHVYWYRQLPEEGLKFMVYLQKENIIDESGMPKERFSAEFPKEGPSILRIQQVVRGDSAAYFCASSPADGGEQYFGPGTRLTVT.

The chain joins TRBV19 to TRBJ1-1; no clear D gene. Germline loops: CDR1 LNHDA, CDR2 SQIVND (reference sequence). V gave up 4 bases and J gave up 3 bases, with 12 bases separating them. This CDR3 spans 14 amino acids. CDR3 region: CASSTSYGDTEAFF. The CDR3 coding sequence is TGTGCCAGTAGTACCAGCTATGGGGACACTGAAGCTTTCTTT.